This T cell receptor (beta chain) was observed in a study of T-cell memory formation after mild COVID-19. Findings and caveats of the study: Shrinking CD4+ clones resided mostly in CM and EM, and CD8+ ones in EMRA. Memory from before infection featured some responding clones, which suggests cross-reactive memory joined. Second-wave clones reaching peak frequency on day 37 lacked confirmed SARS-CoV-2 specificity.

Trimming left V 6 bases short and J 3 bases short, with 14 bases between. The CDR3 is 15 amino acids. A word on this clonotype: What it recognizes is unknown.

TCR alpha and TCR beta cDNA libraries carrying sample barcodes and UMIs were produced by 5'RACE using constant-segment primers. One entry per CDR3 protein, called by TCRdb with MiXCR from the 5' RACE reads. In the table there are some 440,000 distinct CDR3 sequences, more than 20% of which are singletons. Sequencing was done on a sample of PBMCs or a T cell subset sorted from them (not recorded which). The source of this sequence is an adult woman who had mild COVID-19 (a few samples of this study predate the infection). Cell type and time point are not known. The rearrangement joins TRBV12-3 or TRBV12-4 to TRBJ2-2; D is uncertain. In DNA, the CDR3 is TGTGCCAGCAGACCAACCCTTACAGACACCGGGGAGCTGTTTTTT. Its translation: CASRPTLTDTGELFF.